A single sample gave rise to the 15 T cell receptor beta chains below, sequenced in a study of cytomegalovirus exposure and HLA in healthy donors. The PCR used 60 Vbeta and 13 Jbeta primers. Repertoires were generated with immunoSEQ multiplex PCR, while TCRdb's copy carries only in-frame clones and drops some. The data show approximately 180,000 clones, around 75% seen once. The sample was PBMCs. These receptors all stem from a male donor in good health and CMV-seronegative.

The CDR3 sequence is CASSIGTLTEAFF. The CDR3 nucleotides read TGTGCCAGTAGTATAGGGACACTTACTGAAGCTTTCTTT. The rearrangement uses TRBV19 and TRBJ1-1, with D possibly being TRBD1 (5 bases). Germline V gene lookup returns CDR1 LNHDA and CDR2 SQIVND (reference sequence). Trimming shortened V by 1 base and J by 5 bases, and 8 bases separated the two germline ends. CDR3 size: 13 residues.

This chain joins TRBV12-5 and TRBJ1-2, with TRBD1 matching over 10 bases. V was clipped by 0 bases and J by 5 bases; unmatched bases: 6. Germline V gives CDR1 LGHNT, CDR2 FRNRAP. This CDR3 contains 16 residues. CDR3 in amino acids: CASGLVSGTGVYGYTF. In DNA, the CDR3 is TGTGCTAGTGGTTTGGTCTCCGGGACAGGGGTTTATGGCTACACCTTC. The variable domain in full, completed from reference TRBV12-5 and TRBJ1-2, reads DARVTQTPRHKVTEMGQEVTMRCQPILGHNTVFWYRQTMMQGLELLAYFRNRAPLDDSGMPKDRFSAEMPDATLATLKIQPSEPRDSAVYFCASGLVSGTGVYGYTFGSGTRLTVV.

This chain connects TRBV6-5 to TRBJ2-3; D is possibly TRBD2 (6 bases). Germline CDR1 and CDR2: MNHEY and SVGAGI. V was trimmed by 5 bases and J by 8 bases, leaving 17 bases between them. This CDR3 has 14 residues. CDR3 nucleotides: TGTGCCAGCAGTCCCGGGGCGGCCGGGGGTACGCAGTATTTT. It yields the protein CASSPGAAGGTQYF.

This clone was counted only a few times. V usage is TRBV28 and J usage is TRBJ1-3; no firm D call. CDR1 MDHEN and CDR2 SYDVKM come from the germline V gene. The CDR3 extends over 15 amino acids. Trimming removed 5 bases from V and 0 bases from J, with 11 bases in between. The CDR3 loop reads CASSGSVASGNTIYF. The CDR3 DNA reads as TGTGCCAGCAGTGGGTCCGTAGCCTCTGGAAACACCATATATTTT. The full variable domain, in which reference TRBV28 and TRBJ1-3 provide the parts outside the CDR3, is DVKVTQSSRYLVKRTGEKVFLECVQDMDHENMFWYRQDPGLGLRLIYFSYDVKMKEKGDIPEGYSVSREKKERFSLILESASTNQTSMYLCASSGSVASGNTIYFGEGSWLTVV.

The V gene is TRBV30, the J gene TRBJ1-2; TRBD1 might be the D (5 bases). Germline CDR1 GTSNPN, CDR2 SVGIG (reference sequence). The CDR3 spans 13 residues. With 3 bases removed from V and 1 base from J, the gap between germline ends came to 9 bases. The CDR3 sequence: CAWRTVFNYGYTF. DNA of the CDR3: TGTGCCTGGAGGACAGTCTTTAACTATGGCTACACCTTC.

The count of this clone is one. The CDR3 DNA sequence: TGTGCCAGCTCACCCAGCGAGCTGAATGAGCAGTTCTTC. Translation: CASSPSELNEQFF. The chain couples TRBV18 to TRBJ2-1; the D is unclear. Trimming stripped 3 bases from V and 7 bases from J, with 10 bases between. The CDR3 has 13 amino acids. Germline V gives CDR1 KGHSH, CDR2 LQKENI.

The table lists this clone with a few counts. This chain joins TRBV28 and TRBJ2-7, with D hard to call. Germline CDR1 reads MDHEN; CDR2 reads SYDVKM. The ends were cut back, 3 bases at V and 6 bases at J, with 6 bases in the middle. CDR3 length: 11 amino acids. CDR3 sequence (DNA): TGTGCCAGCAGTTTCCCCCGCGAGCAGTACTTC. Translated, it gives CASSFPREQYF. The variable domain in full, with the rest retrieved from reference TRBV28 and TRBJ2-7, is DVKVTQSSRYLVKRTGEKVFLECVQDMDHENMFWYRQDPGLGLRLIYFSYDVKMKEKGDIPEGYSVSREKKERFSLILESASTNQTSMYLCASSFPREQYFGPGTRLTVT.

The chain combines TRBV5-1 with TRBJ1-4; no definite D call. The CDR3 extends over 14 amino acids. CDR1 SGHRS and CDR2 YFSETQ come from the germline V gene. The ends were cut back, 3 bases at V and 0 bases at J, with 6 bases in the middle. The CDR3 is CASSSTTTNEKLFF. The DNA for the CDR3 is TGCGCCAGCAGCTCCACAACAACTAATGAAAAACTGTTTTTT.

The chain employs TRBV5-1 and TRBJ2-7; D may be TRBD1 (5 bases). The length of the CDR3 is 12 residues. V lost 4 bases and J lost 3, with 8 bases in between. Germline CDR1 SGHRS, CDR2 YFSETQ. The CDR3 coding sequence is TGCGCCAGCAGCGTGCAGGGCTACGAGCAGTACTTC. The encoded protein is CASSVQGYEQYF.

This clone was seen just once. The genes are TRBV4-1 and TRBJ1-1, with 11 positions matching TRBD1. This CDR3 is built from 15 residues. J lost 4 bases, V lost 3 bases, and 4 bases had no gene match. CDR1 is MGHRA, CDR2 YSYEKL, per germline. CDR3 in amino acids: CASSQRTGGFTEAFF. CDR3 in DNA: TGCGCCAGCAGCCAGCGGACAGGGGGCTTCACTGAAGCTTTCTTT.

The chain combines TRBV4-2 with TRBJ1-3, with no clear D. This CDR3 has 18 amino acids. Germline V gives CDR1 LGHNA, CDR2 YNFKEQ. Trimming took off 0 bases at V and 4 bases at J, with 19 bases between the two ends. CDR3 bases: TGTGCCAGCAGCCAAGAGACGGTCGCGGCGGCCCTGGGAAACACCATATATTTT. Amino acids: CASSQETVAAALGNTIYF.

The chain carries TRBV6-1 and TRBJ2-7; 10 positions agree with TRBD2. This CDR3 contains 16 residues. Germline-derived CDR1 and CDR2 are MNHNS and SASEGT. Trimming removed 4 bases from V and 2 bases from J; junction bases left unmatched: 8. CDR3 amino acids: CASSGEGLALTYEQYF. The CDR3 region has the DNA TGTGCCAGCAGTGGGGAGGGACTAGCGCTTACCTACGAGCAGTACTTC.

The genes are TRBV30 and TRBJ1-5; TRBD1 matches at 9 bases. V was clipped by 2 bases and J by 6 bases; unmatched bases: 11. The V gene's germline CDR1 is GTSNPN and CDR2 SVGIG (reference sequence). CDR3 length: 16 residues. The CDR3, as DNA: TGTGCCTGGAGTCCAATGGGACAGGGAATAAGTCAGCCCCAGCATTTT. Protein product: CAWSPMGQGISQPQHF.

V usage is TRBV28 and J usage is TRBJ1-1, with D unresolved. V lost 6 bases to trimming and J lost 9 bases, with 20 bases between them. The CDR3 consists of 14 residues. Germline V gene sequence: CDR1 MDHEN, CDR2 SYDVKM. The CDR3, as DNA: TGTGCCAGCAGCCCTCGAGAACCCGTCTCGAAAGCTTTCTTT. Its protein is CASSPREPVSKAFF.

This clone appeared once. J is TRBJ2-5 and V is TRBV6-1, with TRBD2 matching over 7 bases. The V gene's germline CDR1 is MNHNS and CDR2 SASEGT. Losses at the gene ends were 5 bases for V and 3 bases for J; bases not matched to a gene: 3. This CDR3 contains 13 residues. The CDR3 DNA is TGTGCCAGCAGTTTTGCGGGGGAAGAGACCCAGTACTTC. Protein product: CASSFAGEETQYF.